Listed below are T cell receptor beta chains from one sample, sequenced in a study of blood T cell repertoires in COVID-19. Method: immunoSEQ multiplex PCR; TCRdb's copy keeps in-frame clones and lacks some. The repertoire consists of around 150,000 clones, with around nine tenths occurring once and the leading ten covering 10%. Source material: peripheral blood. These receptors originate from an older woman with COVID-19, enrolled during active disease. Both conserved end residues are part of each CDR3. A D gene is named only where the DNA matches it firmly. Expanded clones are given a class, and other clones once, few, many or no size at all.

-,TRBV27,-,TRBJ1-2,CASSPHLSPYGYTF,TGTGCCAGCAGTCCCCACTTAAGCCCCTATGGCTACACCTTC
-,TRBV6-5,few,TRBJ1-3,CASSYSPNSGNTIYF,TGTGCCAGCAGTTACTCTCCAAACTCTGGAAACACCATATATTTT
TRBD2,TRBV28,-,TRBJ2-7,CASTPAGTKHYEQYF,TGTGCCAGCACCCCCGCGGGGACTAAACACTACGAGCAGTACTTC
-,TRBV5-1,-,TRBJ1-1,CASSLTPGMNTEAFF,TGCGCCAGCAGCTTAACCCCGGGGATGAACACTGAAGCTTTCTTT
-,TRBV3-1/TRBV3-2,-,TRBJ1-2,CASCNGYVYGYTF,TGTGCCAGCTGCAACGGGTACGTCTATGGCTACACCTTC
TRBD1,TRBV19,-,TRBJ1-4,CATRQGNEKLFF,TGTGCCACCCGACAGGGGAATGAAAAACTGTTTTTT
-,TRBV5-1,-,TRBJ2-2,CASSLRQDYTGELFF,TGCGCCAGCAGCTTGCGTCAGGACTACACCGGGGAGCTGTTTTTT
TRBD2,TRBV4-1,once,TRBJ2-5,CASSQGRGYRETQYF,TGCGCCAGCAGCCAAGGGCGGGGGTATCGAGAGACCCAGTACTTC
TRBD1,TRBV6-5,-,TRBJ1-1,CASNGQGIMNTEAFF,TGTGCCAGCAACGGACAGGGGATAATGAACACTGAAGCTTTCTTT
-,TRBV5-4,-,TRBJ2-7,CASSPLVGSSYEQYF,TGTGCCAGCAGCCCCTTAGTGGGGAGCTCCTACGAGCAGTACTTC
-,TRBV9,-,TRBJ2-5,CASSVLGAGQETQYF,TGTGCCAGCAGCGTATTGGGGGCAGGGCAAGAGACCCAGTACTTC
-,TRBV5-6,-,TRBJ2-6,CASSFSLNRVSGANVLTF,TGTGCCAGCAGCTTTTCCCTGAACAGGGTCTCTGGGGCCAACGTCCTGACTTTC
TRBD1,TRBV6-5,few,TRBJ2-1,CASRHRTGSYNEQFF,TGTGCCAGCCGCCACCGGACAGGGTCCTACAATGAGCAGTTCTTC
TRBD1,TRBV18,-,TRBJ1-1,CASSAGQGAEAFF,TGTGCCAGCTCAGCGGGACAGGGGGCTGAAGCTTTCTTT
TRBD2,TRBV7-9,-,TRBJ2-2,CASSLSAGWTGELFF,TGTGCCAGCAGCTTATCAGCGGGGTGGACCGGGGAGCTGTTTTTT
TRBD2,TRBV7-2,-,TRBJ2-7,CASGGGGVYEQYF,TGTGCCAGCGGCGGGGGGGGCGTCTACGAGCAGTACTTC
-,TRBV28,-,TRBJ1-6,CASSLFRRENSPLHF,TGTGCCAGCAGTTTATTTCGCAGGGAAAATTCACCCCTCCACTTT
TRBD2,TRBV10-2,-,TRBJ2-7,CASSGLAGGGRYF,TGCGCCAGCAGTGGGCTAGCGGGGGGGGGCCGATACTTC
-,TRBV4-2,-,TRBJ2-7,CASSQEPGYEQYF,TGTGCCAGCAGCCAAGAGCCCGGGTACGAGCAGTACTTC
TRBD1,TRBV7-9,-,TRBJ1-1,CASSQQGANTEAFF,TGTGCCAGCAGTCAACAGGGGGCGAACACTGAAGCTTTCTTT
TRBD1,TRBV7-8,-,TRBJ2-2,CASKRTGNTGELFF,TGTGCCAGCAAGCGGACAGGGAACACCGGGGAGCTGTTTTTT
-,TRBV3-1/TRBV3-2,few,TRBJ1-4,CASSLRTRSNEKLFF,TGTGCCAGCAGCCTGAGAACCAGGTCGAATGAAAAACTGTTTTTT
TRBD1,TRBV2,-,TRBJ1-1,CASSGQGSGMNTEAFF,TGTGCCAGCAGTGGACAGGGTTCTGGGATGAACACTGAAGCTTTCTTT
-,TRBV30,-,TRBJ1-1,CAWSVSHGDTEAFF,TGTGCCTGGAGTGTATCCCATGGAGACACTGAAGCTTTCTTT
-,TRBV2,-,TRBJ1-2,CARATDGYGYTF,TGTGCCAGGGCGACTGACGGATATGGCTACACCTTC
TRBD2,TRBV5-1,-,TRBJ2-5,CASSLTSGAYQETQYF,TGCGCCAGCAGCTTGACTAGCGGGGCGTACCAAGAGACCCAGTACTTC
TRBD1,TRBV30,-,TRBJ1-1,CAWEGGQWEAFF,TGTGCCTGGGAGGGGGGACAGTGGGAAGCTTTCTTT
-,TRBV7-9,many,TRBJ2-1,CASSLDGSGGHEQFF,TGTGCCAGCAGCTTAGACGGGTCAGGGGGGCATGAGCAGTTCTTC
TRBD1,TRBV28,once,TRBJ1-2,CASSIRTGIYGYTF,TGTGCCAGCAGTATCCGGACAGGGATCTATGGCTACACCTTC
-,TRBV5-1,-,TRBJ2-2,CASSLGVGDTGELFF,TGCGCCAGCAGCTTGGGTGTCGGGGACACCGGGGAGCTGTTTTTT
TRBD1,TRBV29-1,-,TRBJ2-2,CSVVGTATGELFF,TGCAGCGTTGTGGGGACAGCGACCGGGGAGCTGTTTTTT
TRBD1,TRBV29-1,-,TRBJ2-7,CSAKTGFYEQYF,TGCAGCGCCAAGACAGGGTTCTACGAGCAGTACTTC
TRBD1,TRBV29-1,-,TRBJ1-2,CSVVGQGLRGYTF,TGCAGCGTTGTGGGACAGGGGCTGCGGGGCTACACCTTC
-,TRBV5-1,-,TRBJ2-3,CASSSTGGLGDTQYF,TGCGCCAGCAGCTCTACTGGGGGGTTGGGAGATACGCAGTATTTT
-,TRBV5-1,-,TRBJ1-2,CASSLASNYGYTF,TGCGCCAGCAGCTTGGCATCAAACTATGGCTACACCTTC
TRBD1,TRBV29-1,-,TRBJ1-1,CSVDDRVNTEAFF,TGCAGCGTTGACGACAGGGTAAACACTGAAGCTTTCTTT
TRBD1,TRBV9,-,TRBJ1-5,CASSYGQDQPQHF,TGTGCCAGCAGCTACGGACAGGACCAGCCCCAGCATTTT